These T cell receptor beta chains were read from a single sample in a study of control samples from healthy donors and cancer patients. TCRdb's table, derived via immunoSEQ multiplex PCR, lists solely in-frame clones and lacks some. This sample carries some 77,000 clones, roughly nine tenths of them seen once, and the ten largest clones take about 7.6%. Material: blood. Receptor source: a woman in her sixties in good health. CDR3s include the opening cysteine and the closing phenylalanine or tryptophan. D genes are given only for firm matches. The size entry is marked missing in some rows and otherwise reads once, few, many or a size class.

.,TRBJ1-5,.,TRBV19,CASNNRWGLHF,TGTGCCAGTAACAACAGGTGGGGTTTGCATTTT
.,TRBJ2-3,.,TRBV6-5,CASSRDYHTDTQYF,TGTGCCAGCAGTCGGGATTACCACACAGATACGCAGTATTTT
once,TRBJ2-3,TRBD2,TRBV6-1,CASSEPGWTRSPDTQYF,TGTGCCAGCAGTGAACCCGGGTGGACTAGAAGTCCAGATACGCAGTATTTT
.,TRBJ1-5,TRBD1,TRBV9,CASSVGGQGVEPQHF,TGTGCCAGCAGCGTAGGAGGACAGGGCGTTGAGCCCCAGCATTTT
.,TRBJ1-1,.,TRBV2,CASSLGGWGTEAFF,TGTGCCAGCAGTCTAGGTGGGTGGGGCACTGAAGCTTTCTTT
once,TRBJ1-5,.,TRBV3-1/TRBV3-2,CASSQGRGGYYQPQHF,TGTGCCAGCAGCCAAGGTCGGGGGGGGTACTATCAGCCCCAGCATTTT
once,TRBJ2-7,TRBD1,TRBV18,CASSPPGQKYEQYF,TGTGCCAGCTCACCCCCGGGACAGAAGTACGAGCAGTACTTC
.,TRBJ1-6,.,TRBV18,CASSPDSTNVGSPLHF,TGTGCCAGCTCACCGGACTCGACCAACGTGGGTTCACCCCTCCACTTT
.,TRBJ1-2,TRBD1,TRBV5-1,CASSEGAGYGYTF,TGCGCCAGCAGCGAGGGGGCGGGCTATGGCTACACCTTC
.,TRBJ2-2,.,TRBV14,CASSQVAGGELFF,TGTGCCAGCAGCCAAGTCGCTGGCGGGGAGCTGTTTTTT
.,TRBJ1-5,.,TRBV4-1,CASSQEGYNQPQHF,TGCGCCAGCAGCCAAGAAGGATATAATCAGCCCCAGCATTTT
.,TRBJ1-1,TRBD1,TRBV20-1,CSASPGGNMNTEAFF,TGCAGTGCTAGTCCAGGGGGTAATATGAACACTGAAGCTTTCTTT
.,TRBJ1-2,TRBD1,TRBV5-1,CASSLGRGPGDGYTF,TGCGCCAGCAGCTTGGGTAGGGGGCCCGGGGATGGCTACACCTTC
.,TRBJ1-2,.,TRBV19,CASRTTAGYGYTF,TGTGCCAGTAGGACCACGGCGGGCTATGGCTACACCTTC